A selection of T cell receptor beta chains follows, all from one sample in a study of T cell changes during pregnancy in multiple sclerosis. Produced via immunoSEQ multiplex PCR; TCRdb's table is partial and in-frame only. This sample has 65,000 to 95,000 clones, with 90% to 95% found just once. The sequences come from peripheral blood, collected in the second trimester of pregnancy. Receptors originate from a female donor in good health, enrolled as a control in a pregnancy study. The CDR3 runs from the conserved cysteine through the conserved F or W. The order of the fields is D gene, clone size, V gene, J gene, CDR3 DNA, CDR3 protein. A D gene is named only where the DNA matches it firmly. A row's size may be missing; if present it is once, few, many or a size class.

TRBD2	NA	TRBV28	TRBJ2-7	TGTGCCAGCAGGGACGGAGGTCTAGCGGGAGATCACGAGCAGTACTTC	CASRDGGLAGDHEQYF
NA	NA	TRBV5-4	TRBJ2-7	TGTGCCAGCAGCAAAGCCTCCGGCTACGAGCAGTACTTC	CASSKASGYEQYF
TRBD1	NA	TRBV10-3	TRBJ1-4	TGTGCCATCAGTGAGTCGGGGACAGGGGTTGAAAAACTGTTTTTT	CAISESGTGVEKLFF
TRBD2	once	TRBV28	TRBJ2-5	TGTGCCAGCATCCCTCGGAAGGGGAGGGGCTCACAAGAGACCCAGTACTTC	CASIPRKGRGSQETQYF
TRBD2	NA	TRBV5-1	TRBJ2-3	TGCGCCAGCAGCTCCGCCCGCGGGAGGGCCGAAAGCACAGATACGCAGTATTTT	CASSSARGRAESTDTQYF
NA	once	TRBV11-2	TRBJ1-2	TGTGCCAGCAGCCCATTGCAGGGCTACTTTGGCTACACCTTC	CASSPLQGYFGYTF
TRBD2	NA	TRBV7-8	TRBJ2-5	TGTGCCAGCAGCTTAGTTCGCGGGGGGCAAGAGACCCAGTACTTC	CASSLVRGGQETQYF
TRBD1	NA	TRBV5-1	TRBJ1-1	TGCGCCAGCAGCATACTCCCGACCGGGACAGGGACGAACACTGAAGCTTTCTTT	CASSILPTGTGTNTEAFF
NA	NA	TRBV11-3	TRBJ2-1	TGTGCCAGCAGCTTAGATTTTTCCGGGGGTGGTGAGCAGTTCTTC	CASSLDFSGGGEQFF
NA	NA	TRBV5-8	TRBJ2-1	TGTGCCAGCAGCCCGACCGGAGGGGAGAACAATGAGCAGTTCTTC	CASSPTGGENNEQFF
NA	NA	TRBV4-1	TRBJ1-5	TGCGCCAGCAGCGTAGGCGTCCAGGGCAATCAGCCCCAGCATTTT	CASSVGVQGNQPQHF
TRBD1	NA	TRBV5-5	TRBJ2-2	TGTGCCAGCAGCTTCGGGACAGGGGGCACCGGGGAGCTGTTTTTT	CASSFGTGGTGELFF
NA	NA	TRBV18	TRBJ1-1	TGTGCCAGCTCACCATCTCGGGACACTGAAGCTTTCTTT	CASSPSRDTEAFF
TRBD1	NA	TRBV7-9	TRBJ2-2	TGTGCCAGCAGCTCAGCAGGGGGCGCGAACGGGGAGCTGTTTTTT	CASSSAGGANGELFF
TRBD2	NA	TRBV27	TRBJ2-7	TGTGCCAGCAGTCTACAGACTAGCGGGGAGACCTACGAGCAGTACTTC	CASSLQTSGETYEQYF
TRBD2	NA	TRBV27	TRBJ2-3	TGTGCCAGCAGTTCACCGTCCTTTGCGGGAGTCGTTACAGATACGCAGTATTTT	CASSSPSFAGVVTDTQYF
NA	NA	TRBV5-1	TRBJ2-1	TGCGCCAGCAGCTTGACTAGCCCATCCTACAATGAGCAGTTCTTC	CASSLTSPSYNEQFF
NA	NA	TRBV5-8	TRBJ2-3	TGTGCCAGCAGCTGGGGACAAGCGTCGGGGACAGATACGCAGTATTTT	CASSWGQASGTDTQYF
NA	once	TRBV19	TRBJ1-1	TGTGCCAGTAGTATAGGCAGGGCTTCCACTGAAGCTTTCTTT	CASSIGRASTEAFF
NA	NA	TRBV6-5	TRBJ2-7	TGTGCCAGCAGTTACGCGGAAAGCTCCTACGAGCAGTACTTC	CASSYAESSYEQYF
TRBD1	NA	TRBV28	TRBJ1-1	TGTGCCAGCAGCGACAGGGGTATGAACACTGAAGCTTTCTTT	CASSDRGMNTEAFF
NA	NA	TRBV27	TRBJ2-2	TGTGCCAGCAGTTTCATTGGACAGTACACCGGGGAGCTGTTTTTT	CASSFIGQYTGELFF
TRBD1	NA	TRBV6-5	TRBJ1-1	TGTGCCAGCAGAGTGACAGGGCTAGGGGGTGCTGAAGCTTTCTTT	CASRVTGLGGAEAFF
TRBD2	NA	TRBV4-1	TRBJ2-1	TGCGCCAGCAGCCAAGGGACTAGCGGGAGGGGCAATGAGCAGTTCTTC	CASSQGTSGRGNEQFF